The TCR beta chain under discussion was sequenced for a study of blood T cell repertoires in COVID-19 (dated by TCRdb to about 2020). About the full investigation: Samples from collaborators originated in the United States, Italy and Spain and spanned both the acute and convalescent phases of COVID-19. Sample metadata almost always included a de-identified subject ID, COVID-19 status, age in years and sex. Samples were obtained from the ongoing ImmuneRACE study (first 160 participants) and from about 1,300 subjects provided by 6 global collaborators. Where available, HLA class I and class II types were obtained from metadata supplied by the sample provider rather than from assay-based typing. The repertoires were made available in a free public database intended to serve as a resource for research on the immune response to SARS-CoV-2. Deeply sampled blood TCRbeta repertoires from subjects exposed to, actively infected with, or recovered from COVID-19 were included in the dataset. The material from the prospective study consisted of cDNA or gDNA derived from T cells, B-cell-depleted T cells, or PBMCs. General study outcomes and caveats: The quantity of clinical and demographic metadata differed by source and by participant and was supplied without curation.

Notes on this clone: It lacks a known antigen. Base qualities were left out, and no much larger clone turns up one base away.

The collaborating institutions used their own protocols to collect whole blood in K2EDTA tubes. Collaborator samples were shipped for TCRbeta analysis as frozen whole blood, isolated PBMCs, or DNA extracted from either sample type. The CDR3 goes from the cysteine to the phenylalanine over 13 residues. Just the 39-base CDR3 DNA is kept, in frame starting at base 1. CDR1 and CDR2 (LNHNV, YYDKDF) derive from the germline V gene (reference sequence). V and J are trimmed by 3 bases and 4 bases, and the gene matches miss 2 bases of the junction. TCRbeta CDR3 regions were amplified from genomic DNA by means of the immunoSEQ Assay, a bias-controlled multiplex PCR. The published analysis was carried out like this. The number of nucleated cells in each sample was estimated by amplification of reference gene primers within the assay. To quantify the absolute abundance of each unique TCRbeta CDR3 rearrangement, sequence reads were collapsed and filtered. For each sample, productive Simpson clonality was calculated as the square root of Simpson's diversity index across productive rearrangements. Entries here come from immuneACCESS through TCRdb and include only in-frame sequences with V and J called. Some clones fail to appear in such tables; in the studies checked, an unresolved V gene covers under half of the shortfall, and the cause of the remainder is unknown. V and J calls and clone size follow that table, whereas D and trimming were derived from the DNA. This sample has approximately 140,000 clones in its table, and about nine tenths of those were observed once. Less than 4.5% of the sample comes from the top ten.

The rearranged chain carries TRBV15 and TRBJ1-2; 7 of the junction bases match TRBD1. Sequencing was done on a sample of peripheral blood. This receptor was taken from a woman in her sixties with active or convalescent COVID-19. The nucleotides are TGTGCCACCAGCAGGGACAGGCTCTATGGCTACACCTTC. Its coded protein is CATSRDRLYGYTF.